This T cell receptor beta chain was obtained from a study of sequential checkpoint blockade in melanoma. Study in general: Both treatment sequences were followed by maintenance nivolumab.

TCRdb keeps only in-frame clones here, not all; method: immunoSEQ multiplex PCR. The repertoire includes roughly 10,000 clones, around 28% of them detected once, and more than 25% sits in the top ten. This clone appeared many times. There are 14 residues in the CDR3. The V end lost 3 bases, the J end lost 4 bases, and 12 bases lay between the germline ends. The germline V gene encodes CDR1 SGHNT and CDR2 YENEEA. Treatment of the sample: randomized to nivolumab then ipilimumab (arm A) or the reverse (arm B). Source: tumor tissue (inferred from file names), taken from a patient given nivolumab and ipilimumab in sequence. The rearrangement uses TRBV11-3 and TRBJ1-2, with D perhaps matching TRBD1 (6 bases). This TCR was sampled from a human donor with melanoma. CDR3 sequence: CASSLNRARYGYTF. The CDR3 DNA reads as TGTGCCAGCAGCTTGAACAGGGCACGCTATGGCTACACCTTC.